This T cell receptor beta chain was found in a study of T cells in Graves' hyperthyroidism and ophthalmopathy. General study results and limits: Ophthalmopathy stood apart from stable hyperthyroidism in a 13 V-J model. Blood also held most thyroid clonotypes expanded beyond 0.001.

Researchers took RNA transcripts and amplified the TCR beta CDR3 regions from them. The HTBI set primed first-round TCR CDR3 RT-PCR. MiXCR, applied by TCRdb to the multiplex PCR reads, yields one record per CDR3 protein. This table holds hundreds of thousands of distinct CDR3 sequences, 46% found once. Comment on this clonotype: The antigen remains unidentified.

Diagnoses used clinical symptoms, serum thyroxine and TRAb, thyroid ultrasound and orbital computed tomography. The germline V and J ends were trimmed by 0 bases and 4 bases, with 9 bases remaining between them. CDR3 length: 14 residues. The germline gives CDR1 MNHEY, CDR2 SMNVEV (reference sequence). The sequencing input was peripheral blood or thyroid tissue (not recorded which). The sequence derives from a young woman with Graves' hyperthyroidism. The rearrangement uses TRBV27 and TRBJ1-1, with D possibly TRBD1 on 6 matching bases. The CDR3 sequence: CASSLSTGSTEAFF. The CDR3 nucleotides read TGTGCCAGCAGTTTATCAACAGGGTCCACTGAAGCTTTCTTT.